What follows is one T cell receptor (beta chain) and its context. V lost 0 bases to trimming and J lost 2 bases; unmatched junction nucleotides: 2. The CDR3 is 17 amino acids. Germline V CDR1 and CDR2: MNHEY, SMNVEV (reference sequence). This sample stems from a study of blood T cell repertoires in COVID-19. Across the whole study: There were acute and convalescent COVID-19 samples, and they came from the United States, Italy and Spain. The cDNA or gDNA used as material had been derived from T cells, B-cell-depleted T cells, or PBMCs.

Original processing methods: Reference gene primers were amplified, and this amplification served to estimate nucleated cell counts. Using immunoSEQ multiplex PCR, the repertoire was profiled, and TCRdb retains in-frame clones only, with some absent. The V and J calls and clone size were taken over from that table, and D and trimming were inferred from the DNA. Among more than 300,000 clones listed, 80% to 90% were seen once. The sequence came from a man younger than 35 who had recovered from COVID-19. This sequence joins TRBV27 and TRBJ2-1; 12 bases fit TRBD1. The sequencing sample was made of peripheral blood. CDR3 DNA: TGTGCCAGCAGTTTATCCGGGACAGGGGGCACCTACAATGAGCAGTTCTTC. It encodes CASSLSGTGGTYNEQFF.